The rows below give T cell receptor beta chains drawn from one sample of a study of T cell repertoires in cytomegalovirus infection. Each CDR3 protein gets one entry after TCRdb re-called the reads with MiXCR. This sample has hundreds of thousands of distinct CDR3 sequences, with 30% to 40% found just once. No antigens are known for them. The starting material was cultured PBMCs, obtained from culture after CMV antigen stimulation. These receptors all stem from a human donor in good health (CMV status not recorded). Some clones in this sample may be carry-over from other donors' samples. Each CDR3 is given with its conserved first and last residue.

V gene	CDR3 length	CDR3 protein
TRBV12-3/TRBV12-4	16	CASSPPVGGRGYEQYF
TRBV7-9	14	CASSLAAGNSPLHF
TRBV5-1	14	CASSLIGGATEAFF
TRBV7-9	19	CASSDRAPPGLISGNTIYF
TRBV5-1	14	CASSLDGTALGQYF
TRBV5-1	15	CASSWGTEMNTEAFF
TRBV11-2	14	CASSLGVAPYEQYF
TRBV15	13	CATSPEASYEQYF
TRBV7-9	16	CASSPMSWVGSYEQYF
TRBV7-2	14	CASSVSGALDEQYF
TRBV3-1	16	CASRRNTGTGAYEQYF
TRBV20-1	14	CSAGRDRVSYEQYF
TRBV7-2	18	CASSLRQPGLGHQETQYF
TRBV5-6	11	CASSFGRQAFF
TRBV5-4	14	CASSDRDLRETQYF
TRBV12-3/TRBV12-4	13	CASSPPTGSGAFF
TRBV7-1	15	CSSSHTWANTGELFF
TRBV2	16	CASSETWTGKYEKLFF
TRBV7-9	15	CASSLISGTSYEQYF
TRBV12-3/TRBV12-4	18	CASTHTGGAGGGTDTQYF
TRBV7-8	16	CASSPQGVTNTGELFF
TRBV27	15	CASSLTGRSSYEQYF
TRBV7-9	15	CASSQGLAGSYEQYF
TRBV7-8	16	CASSPTGWLPSYEQYF
TRBV19	16	CASSKTAWTGQRPQHF
TRBV7-9	17	CASSLPLDRFTQETQYF
TRBV12-3/TRBV12-4	11	CASSPGRYAFF